This T cell receptor beta chain is from a study of long-term antiretroviral therapy in people with HIV. For the study at large: By about a decade, the earliest samples predate the 2015 immediate-ART recommendation. Study-level points and caveats: Blood in the study was drawn between the mid-2000s and the late 2010s, possibly under older ART regimens, which may be less effective than current ones.

The assay, immunoSEQ v3.0, was run at survey level. Only in-frame clones appear in the TCRdb table, and some are missing; sequencing was by immunoSEQ multiplex PCR. The sample gives fewer than 15,000 clones, about 83% of which show up once; roughly 15% is in the top ten. Trimming took 1 base from V and 9 from J; bases not matched to a gene: 19. The CDR3 is 19 amino acids. The germline gives CDR1 SGHVS, CDR2 FNYEAQ. Of note for this clone: Its antigen is not known.

Here the sequenced sample was unsorted PBMCs, taken 3.4 years after starting antiretroviral therapy. The gene calls are TRBV7-6 and TRBJ2-1; 9 bases agree with TRBD2. The source of this sequence is a man aged 40-50 years with HIV. The CDR3 sequence: CASSLGREGAGGPSLEQFF. The DNA for the CDR3 is TGTGCCAGCAGCTTAGGCCGCGAGGGGGCGGGAGGGCCCTCACTTGAGCAGTTCTTC. Drawing the rest from reference TRBV7-6 and TRBJ2-1, the complete variable domain is GAGVSQSPRYKVTKRGQDVALRCDPISGHVSLYWYRQALGQGPEFLTYFNYEAQQDKSGLPNDRFSAERPEGSISTLTIQRTEQRDSAMYRCASSLGREGAGGPSLEQFFGPGTRLTVL.